A single T cell receptor (beta chain) is shown here with its context. Libraries were prepared by immunoSEQ multiplex PCR; TCRdb keeps only in-frame clonotypes and omits some of them. This sample has about 730,000 clones; roughly 88% occur once, and the top ten carry about 0.0098%. The entry originates in a study of shared T cell receptors in the human thymus. The CDR3 loop spans 12 amino acids. These data also featured in a second study, about human thymus T cells.

The source of this sequence is a girl under three years old with a congenital heart defect. The chain carries TRBV21-1 and TRBJ1-2; the table's D gene call, TRBD1, was not cross checked with the DNA. TRBV21-1 is a pseudogene. The sequencing sample was made of thymocytes. CDR3 region: CASSKEGDGYTF. The CDR3 DNA reads TGTGCCAGCAGCAAAGAAGGGGATGGCTACACCTTC.